This T cell receptor (beta chain) derives from a study of OX40 agonist ivuxolimab in advanced cancers. Study-level results: People who partly responded at 0.1-3.0 mg/kg had some of the least clonal expansion seen.

As regards this clone: As yet, its antigen is unknown.

Per germline, CDR1 WSHSY and CDR2 SAAADI. The CDR3 totals 16 residues. Trimming removed 2 bases from V and 0 bases from J, with 11 bases in between. Only in-frame clones appear in the TCRdb table, and some are missing; sequencing was by immunoSEQ multiplex PCR. The sample holds 99,000 or so clones, under 85% seen once. Sequencing was performed on CD4+ or CD8+ T cells sorted from blood, taken in a trial of the OX40 agonist ivuxolimab. This chain connects TRBV10-2 to TRBJ1-5; tentative D call: TRBD1 (6 bases). The TCR comes from an adult with an advanced solid tumor such as melanoma, head and neck, liver or kidney cancer. For the CDR3, the DNA is TGCGCCAGCAGTGAGCTAGGGGGATATAGCAATCAGCCCCAGCATTTT. Protein product: CASSELGGYSNQPQHF.